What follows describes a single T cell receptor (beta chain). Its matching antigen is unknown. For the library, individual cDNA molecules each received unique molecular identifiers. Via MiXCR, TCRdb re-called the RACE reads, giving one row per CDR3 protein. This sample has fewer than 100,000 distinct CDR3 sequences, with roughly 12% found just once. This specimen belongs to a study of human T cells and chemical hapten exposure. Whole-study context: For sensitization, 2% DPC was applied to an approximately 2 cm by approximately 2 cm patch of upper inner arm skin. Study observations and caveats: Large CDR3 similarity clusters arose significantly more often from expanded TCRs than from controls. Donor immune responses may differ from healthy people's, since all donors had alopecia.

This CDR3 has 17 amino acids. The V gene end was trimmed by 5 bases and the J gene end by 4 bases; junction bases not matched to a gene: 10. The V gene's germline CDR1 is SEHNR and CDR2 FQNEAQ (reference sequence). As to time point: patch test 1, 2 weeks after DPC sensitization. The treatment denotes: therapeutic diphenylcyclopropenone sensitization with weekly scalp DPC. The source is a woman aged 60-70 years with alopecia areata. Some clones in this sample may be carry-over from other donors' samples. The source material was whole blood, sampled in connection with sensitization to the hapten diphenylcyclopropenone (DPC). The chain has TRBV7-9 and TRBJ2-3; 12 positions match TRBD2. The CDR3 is CASSPASGGAGSDTQYF. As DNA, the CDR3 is TGTGCCAGCAGCCCCGCTAGCGGGGGGGCCGGCTCAGATACGCAGTATTTT.